This T cell receptor (beta chain) was sequenced for a study of T cell repertoires in cytomegalovirus infection. General observations from the study: Ex vivo, HLA-C-restricted CMV-specific TCR beta clonotypes prevailed over the rest of the response. Carriage of CMV together with the relevant HLA was identifiable through cumulative public TCR beta family frequency.

A single record per CDR3 protein comes from TCRdb applying MiXCR to the reads. The repertoire holds some 150,000 distinct CDR3 sequences, with around 20% as singletons. As to this clonotype: Its target is not known.

V dropped 3 bases and J dropped 3 bases, with 17 bases sitting between them. Germline V gene data show CDR1 as KGHSH and CDR2 as LQKENI. CDR3 length equals 16 residues. This chain links TRBV18 with TRBJ1-2, with D perhaps TRBD1 (5 bases). This TCR was recovered from a human donor in good health (CMV status not recorded). Some clones in this sample may be carry-over from other donors' samples. Material for sequencing was PBMCs. The CDR3 region is CASSPTGGSVDYGYTF. CDR3 sequence (DNA): TGTGCCAGCTCACCTACGGGGGGTTCGGTCGACTATGGCTACACCTTC.